A selection of T cell receptor beta chains follows, all from one sample in a study of cytomegalovirus exposure and HLA in healthy donors. Sequencing was performed with immunoSEQ multiplex PCR; in TCRdb, only in-frame clones are kept and a portion is missing. The sample lists roughly 190,000 clones; 82% were seen once. Sequencing input: PBMCs. The receptors originated from a woman aged 18-29 years in good health and CMV-seronegative. Each CDR3 is given with its conserved first and last residue. The D gene is left open where the match is weak. Some rows mark clone size as missing; the rest say once, few, many or name a class of expanded clone.

TRBD1 TRBJ1-2 - TRBV27 13 CASSQDRGLGYTF TGTGCCAGCAGCCAAGACAGGGGGCTAGGCTACACCTTC
- TRBJ2-3 - TRBV28 14 CASSLGLITDTQYF TGTGCCAGCAGTCTAGGACTAATCACAGATACGCAGTATTTT
- TRBJ1-2 - TRBV10-1 13 CASSDGGSYGYTF TGCGCCAGCAGTGATGGGGGCTCCTATGGCTACACCTTC
TRBD1 TRBJ2-1 - TRBV2 15 CASSDFQGARNEQFF TGTGCCAGCAGTGACTTTCAGGGGGCGAGGAATGAGCAGTTCTTC
TRBD1 TRBJ2-7 - TRBV11-3 14 CASSPGQGGYEQYF TGTGCCAGCAGCCCCGGACAGGGGGGATACGAGCAGTACTTC
TRBD2 TRBJ2-3 - TRBV19 14 CASGLAGAADTQYF TGTGCCTCGGGACTAGCGGGAGCCGCAGATACGCAGTATTTT
TRBD2 TRBJ2-7 - TRBV28 14 CASSFAGEVYEQYF TGTGCCAGCAGTTTCGCGGGAGAGGTCTACGAGCAGTACTTC
- TRBJ2-7 once TRBV11-1 14 CASSLETGSYEQYF TGTGCCAGCAGCTTGGAGACAGGTTCCTACGAGCAGTACTTC
- TRBJ1-2 - TRBV2 11 CASNAAYGYTF TGTGCCAGCAATGCGGCTTATGGCTACACCTTC
- TRBJ2-2 once TRBV7-9 12 CGTRANTGELFF TGTGGGACAAGGGCCAACACCGGGGAGCTGTTTTTT
TRBD2 TRBJ2-5 - TRBV9 20 CASSAHPAGVFGLGQETQYF TGTGCCAGCAGCGCCCACCCAGCGGGAGTATTTGGCTTGGGTCAAGAGACCCAGTACTTC
- TRBJ1-1 once TRBV7-6 13 CASSSTGKSEAFF TGTGCCAGCAGCTCGACAGGTAAAAGTGAAGCTTTCTTT
- TRBJ2-7 - TRBV28 12 CASSFGPYEQYF TGTGCCAGCAGTTTCGGTCCCTACGAGCAGTACTTC
TRBD2 TRBJ2-2 once TRBV6-4 14 CASSSGVSTGELFF TGTGCCAGCTCTAGCGGGGTGTCGACCGGGGAGCTGTTTTTT
- TRBJ1-4 - TRBV2 12 CASRERDEKLFF TGTGCCAGCAGAGAACGGGATGAAAAACTGTTTTTT
TRBD1 TRBJ1-4 - TRBV11-2 16 CASSISRDRGAEKLFF TGTGCCAGCAGCATTTCCCGGGACAGGGGTGCTGAAAAACTGTTTTTT
- TRBJ1-3 few TRBV6-1 15 CASSGHAFVRNTIYF TGTGCCAGCAGTGGGCATGCCTTCGTCAGAAACACCATATATTTT
TRBD1 TRBJ1-2 - TRBV19 14 CASTEQGSVGGYTF TGTGCCAGTACCGAACAGGGGTCAGTAGGCGGCTACACCTTC
TRBD1 TRBJ1-6 - TRBV4-2 14 CASSQDWDSLSLHF TGTGCCAGCAGCCAAGACTGGGACAGTCTTTCCCTCCACTTT
- TRBJ2-7 few TRBV6-6 14 CAPSKGGTTGEQYF TGTGCCCCATCCAAGGGGGGGACCACTGGCGAGCAGTACTTC
TRBD2 TRBJ2-2 - TRBV7-2 17 CASRGEGSFQGTGELFF TGTGCCAGCAGGGGGGAGGGGTCCTTTCAGGGAACCGGGGAGCTGTTTTTT
- TRBJ1-2 - TRBV6-1 15 CASSEAAAGNYGYTF TGTGCCAGCAGTGAAGCTGCGGCCGGCAACTATGGCTACACCTTC
TRBD1 TRBJ2-7 few TRBV5-6 12 CASSLEARGSYF TGTGCCAGCAGCTTGGAGGCCAGGGGGTCGTACTTC
TRBD2 TRBJ2-5 once TRBV18 16 CASSPAGLAGVETQYF TGTGCCAGCTCACCTGCGGGACTAGCGGGGGTGGAGACCCAGTACTTC
- TRBJ2-7 few TRBV6-5 14 CASSWGLGNYEQYF TGTGCCAGCAGTTGGGGACTGGGAAATTACGAGCAGTACTTC
- TRBJ1-1 - TRBV13 15 CASSLTGDKGTEAFF TGTGCCAGCAGCTTAACCGGAGACAAGGGGACTGAAGCTTTCTTT
TRBD1 TRBJ2-1 - TRBV7-6 15 CASSLEQGYADEQFF TGTGCCAGCAGCTTAGAACAGGGGTATGCCGATGAGCAGTTCTTC
TRBD1 TRBJ2-7 - TRBV10-3 14 CAISEQGQGDEQYF TGTGCCATCAGTGAACAAGGACAGGGGGACGAGCAGTACTTC
- TRBJ1-4 - TRBV28 12 CASSSQGEKLFF TGTGCCAGCAGTTCCCAGGGAGAAAAACTGTTTTTT
- TRBJ1-2 - TRBV19 13 CASSTGDVYGYTF TGTGCCAGTAGTACAGGGGACGTTTATGGCTACACCTTC
- TRBJ1-2 - TRBV7-2 13 CASSLDRHYGYTF TGTGCCAGCAGCCTAGACAGGCACTATGGCTACACCTTC
- TRBJ1-1 - TRBV7-9 12 CSSSLHSTEAFF TGTTCCAGCAGCCTTCACAGCACTGAAGCTTTCTTT
- TRBJ1-5 - TRBV28 11 CASSSVQPQHF TGTGCCAGCAGTTCAGTTCAGCCCCAGCATTTT
- TRBJ1-1 - TRBV23-1 17 CASSQSRQEGMNTEAFF TGCGCCAGCAGTCAATCGAGGCAGGAGGGAATGAACACTGAAGCTTTCTTT
TRBD2 TRBJ2-7 - TRBV6-5 15 CASSTLAGGSYEQYF TGTGCCAGCAGTACTTTAGCGGGAGGGAGCTACGAGCAGTACTTC
- TRBJ2-5 once TRBV6-5 13 CATLPLSAETQYF TGTGCCACCCTCCCTCTGAGTGCAGAGACCCAGTACTTC
- TRBJ1-5 - TRBV7-2 16 CASSLALSYSNQPQHF TGTGCCAGCAGCTTAGCGCTAAGTTATAGCAATCAGCCCCAGCATTTT
- TRBJ2-2 - TRBV4-1 16 CASSQEAGRNTGELFF TGCGCCAGCAGCCAAGAGGCGGGAAGGAACACCGGGGAGCTGTTTTTT
TRBD2 TRBJ2-7 - TRBV27 15 CASSLLAGVTNEQYF TGTGCCAGCAGTTTATTAGCGGGAGTGACCAACGAGCAGTACTTC
TRBD1 TRBJ2-7 - TRBV15 16 CATSTWGQGSSYEQYF TGTGCCACCAGCACTTGGGGACAGGGGTCCTCCTACGAGCAGTACTTC
- TRBJ2-7 - TRBV6-6 12 CASSKDSYEQYF TGTGCCAGCAGCAAAGACAGTTACGAGCAGTACTTC
- TRBJ1-1 once TRBV30 13 CAWSQGVDTEAFF TGTGCCTGGAGTCAAGGGGTGGACACTGAAGCTTTCTTT
TRBD1 TRBJ1-2 once TRBV18 14 CASSPEDRDYGYTF TGTGCCAGCTCACCGGAGGACAGGGACTATGGCTACACCTTC